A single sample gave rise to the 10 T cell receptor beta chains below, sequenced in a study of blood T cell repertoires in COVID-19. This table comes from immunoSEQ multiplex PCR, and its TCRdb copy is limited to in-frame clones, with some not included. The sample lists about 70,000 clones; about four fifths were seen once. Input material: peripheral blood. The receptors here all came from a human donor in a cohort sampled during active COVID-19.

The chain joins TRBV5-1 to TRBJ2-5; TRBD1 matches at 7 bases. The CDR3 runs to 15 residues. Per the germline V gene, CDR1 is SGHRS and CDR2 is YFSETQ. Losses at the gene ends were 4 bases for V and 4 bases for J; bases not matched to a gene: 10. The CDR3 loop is CASSDGTVRSETQYF. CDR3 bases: TGCGCCAGCAGCGACGGGACAGTTCGTTCAGAGACCCAGTACTTC.

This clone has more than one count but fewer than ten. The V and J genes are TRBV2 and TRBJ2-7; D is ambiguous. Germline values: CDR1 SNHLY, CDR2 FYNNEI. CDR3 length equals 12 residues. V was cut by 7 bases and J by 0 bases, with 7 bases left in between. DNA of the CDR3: TGTGCCAGCACGACGGGCTCCTACGAGCAGTACTTC. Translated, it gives CASTTGSYEQYF.

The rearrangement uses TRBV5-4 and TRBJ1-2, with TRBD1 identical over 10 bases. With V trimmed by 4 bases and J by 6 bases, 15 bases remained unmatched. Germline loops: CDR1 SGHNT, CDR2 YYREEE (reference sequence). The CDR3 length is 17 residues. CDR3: CASSRWDRGSGVNGYTF. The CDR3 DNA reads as TGTGCCAGCAGCCGTTGGGACAGGGGTAGCGGGGTTAATGGCTACACCTTC.

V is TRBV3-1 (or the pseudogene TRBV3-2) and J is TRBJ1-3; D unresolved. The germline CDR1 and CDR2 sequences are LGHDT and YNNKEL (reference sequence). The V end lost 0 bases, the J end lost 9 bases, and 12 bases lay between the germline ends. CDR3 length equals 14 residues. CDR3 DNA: TGTGCCAGCAGCCAAGATTTGAGACTACCCACCATATATTTT. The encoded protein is CASSQDLRLPTIYF.

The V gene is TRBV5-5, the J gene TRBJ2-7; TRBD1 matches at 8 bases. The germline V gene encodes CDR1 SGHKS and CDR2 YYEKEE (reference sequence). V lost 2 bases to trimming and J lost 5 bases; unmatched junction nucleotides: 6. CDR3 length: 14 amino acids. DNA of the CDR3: TGTGCCAGCAGCTTTTTGGACAGGGACCACGAGCAGTACTTC. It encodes CASSFLDRDHEQYF.

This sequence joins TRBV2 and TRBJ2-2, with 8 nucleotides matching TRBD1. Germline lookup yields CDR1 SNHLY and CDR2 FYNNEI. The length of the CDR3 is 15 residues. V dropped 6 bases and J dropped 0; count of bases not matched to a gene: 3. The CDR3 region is CASRRTGTNTGELFF. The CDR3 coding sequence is TGTGCCAGCAGACGGACAGGGACGAACACCGGGGAGCTGTTTTTT. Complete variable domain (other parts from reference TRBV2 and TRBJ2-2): EPEVTQTPSHQVTQMGQEVILRCVPISNHLYFYWYRQILGQKVEFLVSFYNNEISEKSEIFDDQFSVERPDGSNFTLKIRSTKLEDSAMYFCASRRTGTNTGELFFGEGSRLTVL.

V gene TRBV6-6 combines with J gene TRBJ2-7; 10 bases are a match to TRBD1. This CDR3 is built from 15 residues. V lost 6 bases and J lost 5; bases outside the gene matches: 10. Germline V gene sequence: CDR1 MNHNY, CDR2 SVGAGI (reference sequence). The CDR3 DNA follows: TGTGCCAGCAGGGTCCGACAGGGGGCACGGCACGAGCAGTACTTC. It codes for CASRVRQGARHEQYF.

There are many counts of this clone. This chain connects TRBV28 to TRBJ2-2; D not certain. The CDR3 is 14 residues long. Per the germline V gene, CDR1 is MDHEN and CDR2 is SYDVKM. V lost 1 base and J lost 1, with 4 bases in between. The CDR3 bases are TGTGCCAGCAGTTTATCAGGGAACACCGGGGAGCTGTTTTTT. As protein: CASSLSGNTGELFF.

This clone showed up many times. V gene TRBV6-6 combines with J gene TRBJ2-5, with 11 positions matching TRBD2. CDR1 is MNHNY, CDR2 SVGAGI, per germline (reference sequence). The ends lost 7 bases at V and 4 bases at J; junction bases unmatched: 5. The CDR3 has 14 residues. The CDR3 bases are TGTGCCAGCAATACCGGGACTAGCGGAGAGACCCAGTACTTC. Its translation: CASNTGTSGETQYF.

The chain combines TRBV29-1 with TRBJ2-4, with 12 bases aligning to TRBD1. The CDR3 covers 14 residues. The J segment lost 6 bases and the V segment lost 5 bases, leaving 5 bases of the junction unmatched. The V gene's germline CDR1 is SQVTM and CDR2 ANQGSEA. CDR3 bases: TGCAGCGTTCGACCGGGACAGGGGGCAAACATTCAGTACTTC. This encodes CSVRPGQGANIQYF.